This TCR beta chain was retrieved from a study of CD8+ T cells in alopecia areata. Treatment indicated: oral pan-JAK inhibitor, 5-10 mg twice daily. CDR1 MNHNS and CDR2 SASEGT come from the germline V gene. The junction had 8 bases not matched to a gene; V was cut back by 4 bases and J by 2 bases. There are 17 residues in the CDR3. The sequencing template was cDNA reverse transcribed from extracted RNA. Using immunoSEQ multiplex PCR, the repertoire was profiled, and TCRdb retains in-frame clones only, with some absent. The sample lists 50,000 to 65,000 clones, around 42% occurring once. The sequence was collected from a human donor with alopecia areata. The chain is built from TRBV6-1 and TRBJ1-2; the match to TRBD1 covers 12 bases. This material consisted of CD8+ T cells sorted from blood, taken around week 37, from a patient treated with tofacitinib. Here the CDR3 DNA reads TGTGCCAGCAGTGGACCGGGACAGGGGGCTACGAACTATGGCTACACCTTC. Protein sequence: CASSGPGQGATNYGYTF.